This is a list of T cell receptor beta chains from one sample in a study of OX40 agonist ivuxolimab in advanced cancers. Assay: immunoSEQ multiplex PCR; the TCRdb copy retains only in-frame clones and omits some. The sample records tens of thousands of clones, around 83% being singletons. Sequencing was performed on CD4+ or CD8+ T cells sorted from blood, taken in a trial of the OX40 agonist ivuxolimab. These receptors all come from an adult with an advanced solid tumor such as melanoma, head and neck, liver or kidney cancer. The CDR3 runs from the conserved cysteine through the conserved F or W. D genes are given only for firm matches. Size is stated for part of the rows, as once, few or many counts, or as a class when the clone is expanded.

j_call,d_call,v_call,cdr3_length,clone_size,cdr3_aa,cdr3_nt
TRBJ2-5,TRBD1,TRBV18,16,-,CASSPPEGGAGETQYF,TGTGCCAGCTCACCACCGGAAGGGGGCGCGGGAGAGACCCAGTACTTC
TRBJ1-2,TRBD1,TRBV28,14,-,CASTPSGQGPGYTF,TGTGCCAGCACCCCCTCGGGACAGGGGCCTGGCTACACCTTC
TRBJ2-5,-,TRBV5-4,13,-,CASSGRVQETQYF,TGTGCCAGCAGCGGGAGAGTGCAAGAGACCCAGTACTTC
TRBJ1-2,TRBD1,TRBV27,16,few,CASSFKGQGANYGYTF,TGTGCCAGCAGTTTCAAGGGACAGGGGGCTAACTATGGCTACACCTTC
TRBJ2-1,-,TRBV6-6,12,-,CASSYRGDEQFF,TGTGCCAGCAGTTACCGGGGAGATGAGCAGTTCTTC
TRBJ1-1,-,TRBV6-6,13,once,CASSYSPYTEAFF,TGTGCCAGCAGTTACTCCCCGTACACTGAAGCTTTCTTT
TRBJ2-1,TRBD1,TRBV6-1,15,few,CASRLDRGAYNEQFF,TGTGCCAGCAGGCTTGACAGGGGGGCCTACAATGAGCAGTTCTTC
TRBJ1-1,-,TRBV6-5,13,-,CASSPPRNTEAFF,TGTGCCAGCAGCCCTCCAAGGAACACTGAAGCTTTCTTT
TRBJ1-5,TRBD1,TRBV9,13,-,CASSVDRDQPQHF,TGTGCCAGCAGCGTGGACAGGGATCAGCCCCAGCATTTT
TRBJ2-3,TRBD1,TRBV30,13,few,CAWNGQGTDTQYF,TGTGCCTGGAACGGACAGGGCACAGATACGCAGTATTTT
TRBJ2-1,TRBD1,TRBV11-2,15,-,CASSLGTGTHNEQFF,TGTGCCAGCAGCTTAGGGACAGGGACCCACAATGAGCAGTTCTTC
TRBJ1-2,-,TRBV6-1,12,-,CASSEFNYGYTF,TGTGCCAGCAGTGAATTTAACTATGGCTACACCTTC
TRBJ2-3,-,TRBV18,15,-,CASSPPTVALYTQYF,TGTGCCAGCTCACCACCGACAGTGGCCCTTTATACGCAGTATTTT
TRBJ2-7,-,TRBV30,14,-,CAWSVSNGPIEQYF,TGTGCCTGGAGTGTGAGCAACGGCCCTATCGAGCAGTACTTC
TRBJ1-3,-,TRBV19,12,once,CASSSGLPRIDF,TGTGCCAGTAGTTCGGGACTGCCTAGGATCGATTTT
TRBJ2-5,-,TRBV29-1,13,-,CSVDGQGYETQYF,TGCAGCGTTGACGGGCAGGGGTACGAGACCCAGTACTTC
TRBJ2-2,-,TRBV7-5,17,-,CARSFYRGAEGTGELFF,TGTGCCAGAAGCTTTTACAGGGGGGCAGAGGGCACCGGGGAGCTGTTTTTT
TRBJ2-5,TRBD1,TRBV11-2,16,-,CASSLSGTGSTETQYF,TGTGCCAGCAGCTTATCTGGGACAGGGTCGACGGAGACCCAGTACTTC
TRBJ2-1,TRBD2,TRBV9,12,-,CASSVVAGEMFF,TGTGCCAGCAGCGTAGTTGCGGGGGAGATGTTCTTC
TRBJ2-3,TRBD1,TRBV27,15,-,CASSPGTANTDTQYF,TGTGCCAGCAGCCCCGGGACAGCAAACACAGATACGCAGTATTTT
TRBJ2-1,-,TRBV27,15,once,CASSFGQSRYNEQFF,TGTGCCAGCAGTTTCGGGCAGTCTCGCTACAATGAGCAGTTCTTC
TRBJ1-5,TRBD1,TRBV6-6,15,-,CASSDQGQRNQPQHF,TGTGCCAGCAGTGACCAGGGACAGCGGAATCAGCCCCAGCATTTT
TRBJ2-7,TRBD2,TRBV6-4,18,-,CASSDRERGGQLLNEQYF,TGTGCCAGCAGTGACCGGGAGCGGGGGGGCCAGTTATTGAACGAGCAGTACTTC
TRBJ1-3,-,TRBV9,16,-,CASTLGVGISGNTIYF,TGTGCCAGCACCCTGGGTGTGGGCATCTCTGGAAACACCATATATTTT
TRBJ2-7,TRBD1,TRBV10-1,15,-,CASSGLQGVGNEQYF,TGCGCCAGCAGCGGTCTACAGGGGGTCGGGAACGAGCAGTACTTC
TRBJ1-5,TRBD1,TRBV7-2,15,once,CASSLVTGVSQPQHF,TGTGCCAGCAGCTTAGTGACAGGGGTAAGTCAGCCCCAGCATTTT
TRBJ2-1,-,TRBV7-2,14,-,CASSLQYSNNEQFF,TGTGCCAGCAGCCTACAATATTCCAACAATGAGCAGTTCTTC
TRBJ1-1,-,TRBV10-3,13,-,CAIARESNTEAFF,TGTGCCATCGCTAGGGAGAGCAACACTGAAGCTTTCTTT
TRBJ2-7,-,TRBV18,15,-,CASSSRADGPYEQYF,TGTGCCAGCTCCTCCCGGGCGGACGGCCCCTACGAGCAGTACTTC
TRBJ2-7,-,TRBV6-1,12,-,CASSAGVGEQYF,TGTGCCAGCAGTGCGGGGGTAGGAGAGCAGTACTTC
TRBJ1-3,-,TRBV2,15,-,CASRPGIGSGNTIYF,TGTGCCAGCAGGCCCGGCATTGGCTCTGGAAACACCATATATTTT
TRBJ1-2,TRBD1,TRBV6-5,15,-,CASTTQVTGNYGYTF,TGTGCCAGCACCACGCAGGTGACAGGGAACTATGGCTACACCTTC
TRBJ2-7,-,TRBV6-1,17,medium-sized,CASSEPPRYGRKGEQYF,TGTGCCAGCAGTGAACCCCCGCGCTACGGGAGAAAGGGCGAGCAGTACTTC
TRBJ2-7,TRBD1,TRBV30,11,-,CACQGADEQYF,TGTGCCTGTCAGGGGGCCGACGAGCAGTACTTC
TRBJ2-3,-,TRBV7-9,14,-,CASSWTASTDTQYF,TGTGCCAGCAGCTGGACAGCTAGCACAGATACGCAGTATTTT
TRBJ2-7,TRBD1,TRBV7-8,14,-,CASSWGTGGHEQYF,TGTGCCAGCAGCTGGGGTACAGGGGGCCACGAGCAGTACTTC
TRBJ2-1,-,TRBV4-3,16,-,CASSRSRAGSMHEQFF,TGCGCCAGCAGCCGAAGCAGGGCGGGATCAATGCATGAGCAGTTCTTC